The entry below describes one TCR beta chain. This clonotype was seen many times. Its antigen remains undetermined. Base qualities are not recorded, but no much larger clone differs from it by a single base. The data are from a study of T cells after yellow fever vaccination (dated by TCRdb to the late 2010s). Broadly, across the study: The SMART-Seq v4 Ultra Low Input RNA kit was used to prepare libraries from fractions with low cell numbers. To follow T-cell clones before and after both primary and booster YFV17D yellow fever vaccination, bulk TCR alpha and beta repertoires underwent longitudinal sequencing. Blood was collected at multiple timepoints before and after primary and secondary immunization, and bulk PBMC replicates and cell subsets were isolated. The cohort comprised two healthy male donors, one aged 18 to 30 and one aged 30 to 40 years. Study-wide findings and limitations: The study included only two donors, which limits how far the findings can be generalized. A small share of clonotypes was detected in both CD4 and CD8 compartments, with the overlap likely arising from convergent recombination. The secondary T-cell response was found to be weaker but faster than the primary response, with a peak reached on day 5 rather than on day 15. Computational filtering was needed because FACS-sorted repertoires could contain abundant contaminating clonotypes from the bulk population. Most clones expanded after primary vaccination were re-detected after the booster (almost 98% of CD4 and approximately 85% of CD8), suggesting broad memory maintenance.

Spanning cysteine to phenylalanine, the CDR3 consists of 17 amino acids. Kept here is only the CDR3 DNA, which spans 51 bases and is read in frame from base 1. V lost 6 bases and J lost 1 base, and the count of bases not matched to a germline gene is 13. Per the germline V gene, SGHRS is the CDR1 and YFSETQ is the CDR2. The sample's treatment or condition, from its label and the paper: live attenuated yellow fever vaccine strain. A standard Ficoll-Paque protocol was used to isolate PBMCs from peripheral blood. Dynabeads CD4 and CD8 positive selection kits were used to isolate the CD4 and CD8 T-cell fractions. RNA was extracted with TriZol from bulk PBMCs, CD4 and CD8 fractions, and dextramer-positive and dextramer-negative fractions. TCR cDNA was synthesized by 5'RACE template switching, through which a universal primer site and unique molecular identifiers were introduced. Priming of cDNA synthesis was performed from both the TCR alpha and TCR beta constant segments. Libraries were amplified in two PCR steps, with sample barcodes and sequencing adapters added in the second step. Sequencing of libraries was performed on Illumina HiSeq 2500 (2x100 bp) or NovaSeq (2x150 bp). Regarding the original processing steps: MIGEC was used to demultiplex reads and collapse the reads into UMI consensus sequences, and MiXCR was used for V(D)J alignment. Vaccine-responding clonotypes were identified with edgeR using replicate PBMC samples, with FDR below 0.01 and a log2 fold change above 5 up to day 15 being required. Each bulk clonotype received a CD4 or CD8 identity based on whether the sequenced CD4 or CD8 repertoire contained that clonotype at higher abundance. Using fastp trimming at Q25 and MiXCR clonotype assembly, TCRdb reanalyzed the public sequencing data and kept in-frame beta chains. Every entry covers one CDR3 protein and lists the most common genes and DNA from its rows. TCRdb, not the original authors, processed these V and J calls. The sample has some 100,000 distinct CDR3 sequences on record, 6.5% to 9% of them singletons. The ten most abundant clones make up 2.7% of the sample.

The chain employs TRBV5-1 and TRBJ2-3, and 8 junction bases match TRBD1. Sequencing was performed on CD4+ T cells sorted from PBMCs, taken approximately 40 days after the first yellow fever vaccination. The TCR was taken from a man in his late teens or twenties who received the YFV17D yellow fever vaccine. The bases are TGCGCCAGCAACGCGGGACAGGAGTTTTCTGGCACAGATACGCAGTATTTT. It is translated as CASNAGQEFSGTDTQYF.